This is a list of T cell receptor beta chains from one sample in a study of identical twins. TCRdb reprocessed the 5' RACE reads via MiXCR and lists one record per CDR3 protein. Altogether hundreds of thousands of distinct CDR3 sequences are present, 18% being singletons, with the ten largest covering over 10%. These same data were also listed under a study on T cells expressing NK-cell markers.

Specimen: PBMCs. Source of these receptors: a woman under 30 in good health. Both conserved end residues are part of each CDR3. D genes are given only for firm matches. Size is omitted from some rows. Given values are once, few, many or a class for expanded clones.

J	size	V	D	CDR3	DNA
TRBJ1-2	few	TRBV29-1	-	CSVDSPWGYTF	TGCAGCGTTGATTCCCCGTGGGGCTACACCTTC
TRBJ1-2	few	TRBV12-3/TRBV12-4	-	CASSLLRGTSHGYTF	TGTGCCAGCAGTTTACTGCGCGGGACTTCCCATGGCTACACCTTC
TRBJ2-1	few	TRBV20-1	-	CSARVESYPADNEQFF	TGCAGTGCTAGAGTTGAGAGCTACCCCGCGGACAATGAGCAGTTCTTC
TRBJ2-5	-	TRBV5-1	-	CASSLEDTFGETQYF	TGCGCCAGCAGCTTGGAGGACACGTTCGGGGAGACCCAGTACTTC
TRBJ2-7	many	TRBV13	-	CASSLVREDYSYEQYF	TGTGCCAGCAGCTTAGTAAGGGAAGACTACTCCTACGAGCAGTACTTC
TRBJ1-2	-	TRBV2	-	CAIVGWNYGYTF	TGTGCCATCGTTGGGTGGAACTATGGCTACACCTTC
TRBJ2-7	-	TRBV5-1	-	CASSLEPGRNYEQYF	TGCGCCAGCAGCTTGGAACCCGGGCGAAACTACGAGCAGTACTTC
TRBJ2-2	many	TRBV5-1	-	CASSRDNTGELFF	TGCGCCAGCAGCCGGGATAACACCGGGGAGCTGTTTTTT
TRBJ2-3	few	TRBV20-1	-	CSASAVNTDTQYF	TGCAGTGCTAGCGCCGTGAACACAGATACGCAGTATTTT
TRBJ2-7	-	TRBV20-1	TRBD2	CSASREGYTYEQYF	TGCAGTGCTAGTCGGGAGGGATATACCTACGAGCAGTACTTC
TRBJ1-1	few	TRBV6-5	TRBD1	CASSSPGQKNTEAFF	TGTGCCAGCAGTTCCCCGGGACAGAAGAACACTGAAGCTTTCTTT
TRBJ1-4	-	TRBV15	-	CATSSLGGDEKLFF	TGTGCCACCAGTTCTCTAGGAGGGGATGAAAAACTGTTTTTT
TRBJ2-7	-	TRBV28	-	CASSLSQGMYGYEQYF	TGTGCCAGCAGTTTAAGCCAGGGGATGTATGGGTACGAGCAGTACTTC
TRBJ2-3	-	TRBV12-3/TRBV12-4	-	CAILLAQRSTDTQYF	TGTGCCATACTACTGGCCCAGAGGAGCACAGATACGCAGTATTTT
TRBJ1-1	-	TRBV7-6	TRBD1	CASSHAGGLSEAFF	TGTGCCAGCAGCCACGCAGGGGGCCTCAGTGAAGCTTTCTTT
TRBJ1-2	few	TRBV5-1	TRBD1	CASSLDDRVGYTF	TGCGCCAGCAGCTTGGATGACAGGGTTGGCTACACCTTC
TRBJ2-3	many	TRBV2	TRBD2	CASSPGLVGDTQYF	TGTGCCAGCAGTCCGGGACTAGTTGGCGATACGCAGTATTTT
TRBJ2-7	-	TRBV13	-	CASSWSSDSSYEQYF	TGTGCCAGCAGCTGGTCTAGCGACAGCTCCTACGAGCAGTACTTC
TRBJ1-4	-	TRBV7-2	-	CASSSILGREVKLFF	TGTGCCAGCAGCTCAATCCTGGGGAGGGAGGTAAAACTGTTTTTT
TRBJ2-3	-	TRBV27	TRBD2	CASSSYGGSTDTQYF	TGTGCCAGCAGTTCGTACGGGGGGTCCACAGATACGCAGTATTTT
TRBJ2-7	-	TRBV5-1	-	CASSFSLGEQYF	TGTGCCAGCAGTTTCAGCCTAGGGGAGCAGTACTTC
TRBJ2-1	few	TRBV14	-	CASSQGDAAVLYNEQFF	TGTGCCAGCAGCCAGGGCGACGCAGCGGTACTCTACAATGAGCAGTTCTTC
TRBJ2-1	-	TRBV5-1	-	CASSPGGGLGEQFF	TGCGCCAGCAGCCCTGGGGGCGGCCTCGGGGAGCAGTTCTTC
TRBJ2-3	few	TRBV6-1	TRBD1	CASKPDRHTDTQYF	TGTGCCAGCAAACCGGACAGGCACACAGATACGCAGTATTTT
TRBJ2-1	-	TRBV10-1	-	CASSDGAIGNEQFF	TGCGCCAGCAGTGATGGAGCGATAGGCAATGAGCAGTTCTTC
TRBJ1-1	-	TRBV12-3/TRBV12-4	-	CASSPPVANTEAFF	TGTGCCAGCAGTCCCCCAGTGGCGAACACTGAAGCTTTCTTT
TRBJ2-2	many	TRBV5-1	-	CASSLAASNTGELFF	TGCGCCAGCAGCTTGGCCGCCAGCAACACCGGGGAGCTGTTTTTT
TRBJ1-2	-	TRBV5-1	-	CASSLGYGGKRVGYTF	TGCGCCAGCAGCTTGGGGTATGGCGGAAAAAGGGTTGGCTACACCTTC
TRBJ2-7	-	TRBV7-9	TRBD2	CASSLSLAGTPYEQYF	TGTGCCAGCAGCTTATCCCTAGCGGGCACCCCCTACGAGCAGTACTTC
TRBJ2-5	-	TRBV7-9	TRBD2	CASTEGGAGVNETQYF	TGTGCCAGCACCGAAGGGGGAGCGGGAGTAAACGAGACCCAGTACTTC
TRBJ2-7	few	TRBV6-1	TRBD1	CASTGRRQGAYEQYF	TGTGCCAGCACGGGCAGGAGACAGGGGGCCTACGAGCAGTACTTC
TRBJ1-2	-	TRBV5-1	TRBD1	CASSPAGTGVGGYTF	TGCGCCAGCAGCCCAGCCGGGACAGGGGTAGGCGGCTACACCTTC
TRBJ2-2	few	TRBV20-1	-	CSAQGNTGELFF	TGCAGTGCACAGGGGAACACCGGGGAGCTGTTTTTT
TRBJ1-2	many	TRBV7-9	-	CASSLGQGRGYTF	TGTGCCAGCAGCTTAGGTCAGGGACGCGGCTACACCTTC
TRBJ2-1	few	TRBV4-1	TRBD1	CASSQDLERNRGSYNEQFF	TGCGCCAGCAGCCAAGATTTGGAAAGGAACAGGGGGTCCTACAATGAGCAGTTCTTC
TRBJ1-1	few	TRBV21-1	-	CASSKLPAPSNRTEAFF	TGTGCCAGCAGCAAACTTCCGGCCCCCTCCAACAGGACTGAAGCTTTCTTT
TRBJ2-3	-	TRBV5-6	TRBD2	CASTLPGLAGGRADTQYF	TGTGCCAGCACCCTCCCCGGGCTAGCGGGAGGACGGGCAGATACGCAGTATTTT
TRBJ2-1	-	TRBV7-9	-	CASSIRDKRSEQFF	TGTGCCAGCAGCATCCGGGACAAAAGGAGTGAGCAGTTCTTC